Below, one TCR beta chain is given with its context. The data were obtained in a study of blood T cell repertoires in COVID-19. Background on the study: Samples taken during acute and convalescent COVID-19 were collected in the United States, Italy and Spain. T cells, B-cell-depleted T cells, or PBMCs provided the cDNA or gDNA that served as material.

Germline trimming cut 5 bases from V and 4 bases from J; bases unmatched to any gene: 5. CDR1 and CDR2 (germline): SGHTA, FQGNSA. CDR3 length: 14 amino acids. Original handling: By means of reference gene primer amplification, nucleated cell counts were estimated. Sequenced by immunoSEQ multiplex PCR; TCRdb stores in-frame clones only, minus some. V, J and clone size derive from that table, while D and trimming were established from the DNA sequence. The sample includes around 100,000 clones, roughly 92% of them seen just once. The material sequenced was peripheral blood. V usage is TRBV7-2 and J usage is TRBJ1-3; TRBD1 matches 7 bases. The sequence was collected from a man in his 70s with acute or convalescent COVID-19. This chain's CDR3 is CASSTGAGGNTIYF. CDR3 sequence (DNA): TGTGCCAGCAGCACAGGGGCTGGGGGAAACACCATATATTTT.